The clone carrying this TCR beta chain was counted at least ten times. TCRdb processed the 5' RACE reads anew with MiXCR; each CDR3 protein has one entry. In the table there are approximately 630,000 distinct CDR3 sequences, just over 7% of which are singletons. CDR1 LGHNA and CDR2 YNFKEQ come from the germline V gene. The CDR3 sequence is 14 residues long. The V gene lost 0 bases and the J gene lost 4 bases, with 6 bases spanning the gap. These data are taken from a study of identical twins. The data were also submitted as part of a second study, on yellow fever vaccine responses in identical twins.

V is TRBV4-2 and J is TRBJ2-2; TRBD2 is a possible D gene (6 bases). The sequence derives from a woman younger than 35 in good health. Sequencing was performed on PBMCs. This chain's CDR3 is CASSQEAGTGELFF. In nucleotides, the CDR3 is TGTGCCAGCAGCCAAGAAGCGGGCACCGGGGAGCTGTTTTTT.